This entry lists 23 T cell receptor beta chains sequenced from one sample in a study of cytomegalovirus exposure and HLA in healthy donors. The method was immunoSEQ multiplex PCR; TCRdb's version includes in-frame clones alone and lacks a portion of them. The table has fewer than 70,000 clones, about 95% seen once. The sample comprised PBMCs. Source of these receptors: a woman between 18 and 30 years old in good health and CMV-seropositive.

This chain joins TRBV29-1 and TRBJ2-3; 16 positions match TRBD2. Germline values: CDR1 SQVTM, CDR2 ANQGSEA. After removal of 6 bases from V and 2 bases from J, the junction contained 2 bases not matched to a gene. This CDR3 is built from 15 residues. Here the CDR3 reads CSVGLAGGPTDTQYF. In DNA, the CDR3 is TGCAGCGTGGGACTAGCGGGAGGGCCCACAGATACGCAGTATTTT.

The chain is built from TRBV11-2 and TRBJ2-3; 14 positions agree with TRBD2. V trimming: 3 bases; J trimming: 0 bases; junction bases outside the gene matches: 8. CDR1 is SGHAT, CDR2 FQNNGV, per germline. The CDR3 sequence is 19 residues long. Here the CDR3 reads CASSFLVGLAGGSTDTQYF. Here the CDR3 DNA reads TGTGCCAGCAGCTTTCTAGTCGGACTAGCGGGAGGTAGCACAGATACGCAGTATTTT. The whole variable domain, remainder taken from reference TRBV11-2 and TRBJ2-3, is EAGVAQSPRYKIIEKRQSVAFWCNPISGHATLYWYQQILGQGPKLLIQFQNNGVVDDSQLPKDRFSAERLKGVDSTLKIQPAKLEDSAVYLCASSFLVGLAGGSTDTQYFGPGTRLTVL.

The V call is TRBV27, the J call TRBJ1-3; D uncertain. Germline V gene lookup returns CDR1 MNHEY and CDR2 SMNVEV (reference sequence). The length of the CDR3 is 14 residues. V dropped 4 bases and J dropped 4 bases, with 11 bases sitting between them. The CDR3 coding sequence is TGTGCCAGCAGTTCTCGAGGGTCAGGAAACACCATATATTTT. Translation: CASSSRGSGNTIYF.

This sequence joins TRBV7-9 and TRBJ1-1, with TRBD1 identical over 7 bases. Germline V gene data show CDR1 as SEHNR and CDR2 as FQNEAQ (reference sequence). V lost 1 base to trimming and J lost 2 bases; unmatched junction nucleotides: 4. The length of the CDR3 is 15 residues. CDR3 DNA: TGTGCCAGCAGCTTAGGAGACAGGGATAACACTGAAGCTTTCTTT. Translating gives CASSLGDRDNTEAFF.

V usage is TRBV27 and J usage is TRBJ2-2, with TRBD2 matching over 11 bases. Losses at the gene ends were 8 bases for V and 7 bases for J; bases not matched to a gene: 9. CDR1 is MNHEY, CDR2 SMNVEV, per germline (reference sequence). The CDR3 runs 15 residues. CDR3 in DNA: TGTGCCAGCGGCCCCCTAGCGGGGGGCCACGGGGAGCTGTTTTTT. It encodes CASGPLAGGHGELFF.

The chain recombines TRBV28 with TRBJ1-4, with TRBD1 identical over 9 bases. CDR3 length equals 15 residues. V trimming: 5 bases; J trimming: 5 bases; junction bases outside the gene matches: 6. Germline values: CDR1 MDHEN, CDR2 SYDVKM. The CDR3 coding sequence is TGTGCCAGCAGTCTCCAGGGACAGGGAAATGAAAAACTGTTTTTT. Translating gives CASSLQGQGNEKLFF.

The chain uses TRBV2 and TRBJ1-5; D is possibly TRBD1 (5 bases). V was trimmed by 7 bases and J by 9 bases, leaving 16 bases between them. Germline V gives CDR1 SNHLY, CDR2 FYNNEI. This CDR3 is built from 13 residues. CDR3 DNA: TGTGCCAGCACCGCAGACAGTGGCCCGCCCCAGCATTTT. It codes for CASTADSGPPQHF.

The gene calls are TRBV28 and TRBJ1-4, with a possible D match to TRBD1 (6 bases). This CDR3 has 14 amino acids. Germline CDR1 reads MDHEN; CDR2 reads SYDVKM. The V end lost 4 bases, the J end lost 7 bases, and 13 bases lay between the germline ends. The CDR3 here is CASSWAGAGEKLFF. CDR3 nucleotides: TGTGCCAGCAGTTGGGCAGGGGCAGGTGAAAAACTGTTTTTT.

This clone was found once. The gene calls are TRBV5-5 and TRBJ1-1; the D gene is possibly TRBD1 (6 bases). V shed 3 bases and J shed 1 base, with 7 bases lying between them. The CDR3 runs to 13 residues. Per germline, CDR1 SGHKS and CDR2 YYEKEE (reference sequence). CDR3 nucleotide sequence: TGTGCCAGCAGCTCGACAGGGAACACTGAAGCTTTCTTT. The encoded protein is CASSSTGNTEAFF.

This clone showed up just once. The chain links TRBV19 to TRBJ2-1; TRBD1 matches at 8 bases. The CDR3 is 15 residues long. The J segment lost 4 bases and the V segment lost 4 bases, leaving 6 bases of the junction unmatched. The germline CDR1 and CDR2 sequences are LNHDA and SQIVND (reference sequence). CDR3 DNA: TGTGCCAGTAGTACTCCAGGGGGCACTTACAATGAGCAGTTCTTC. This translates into CASSTPGGTYNEQFF.

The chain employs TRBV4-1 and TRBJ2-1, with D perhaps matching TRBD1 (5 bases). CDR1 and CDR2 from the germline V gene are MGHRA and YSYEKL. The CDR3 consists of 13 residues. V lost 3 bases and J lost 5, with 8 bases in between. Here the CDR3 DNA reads TGCGCCAGCAGCCAGGGGCCTGACAATGAGCAGTTCTTC. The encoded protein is CASSQGPDNEQFF.

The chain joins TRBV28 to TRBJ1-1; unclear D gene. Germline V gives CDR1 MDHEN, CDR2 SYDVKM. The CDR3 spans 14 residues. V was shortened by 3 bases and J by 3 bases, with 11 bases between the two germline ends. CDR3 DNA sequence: TGTGCCAGCAGTTTTCGCCCCCGGGACACTGAAGCTTTCTTT. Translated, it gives CASSFRPRDTEAFF.

The CDR3 loop reads CASSYYRGQPQHF. Written as DNA, the CDR3 is TGTGCCAGCAGTTACTACAGGGGTCAGCCCCAGCATTTT. This sequence joins TRBV6-6 and TRBJ1-5, with 7 bases aligning to TRBD1. The germline gives CDR1 MNHNY, CDR2 SVGAGI (reference sequence). Trimming at V came to 1 base and at J to 6 bases, leaving 0 bases not matched to a gene. The CDR3 is 13 residues long.

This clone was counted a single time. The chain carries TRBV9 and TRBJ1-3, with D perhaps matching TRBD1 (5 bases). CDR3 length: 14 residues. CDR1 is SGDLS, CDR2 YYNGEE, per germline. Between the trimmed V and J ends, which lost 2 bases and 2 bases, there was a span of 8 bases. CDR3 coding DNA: TGTGCCAGCAGCGTCGGGGGGACTGGAAACACCATATATTTT. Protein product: CASSVGGTGNTIYF. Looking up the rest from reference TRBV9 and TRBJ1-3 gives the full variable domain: DSGVTQTPKHLITATGQRVTLRCSPRSGDLSVYWYQQSLDQGLQFLIQYYNGEERAKGNILERFSAQQFPDLHSELNLSSLELGDSALYFCASSVGGTGNTIYFGEGSWLTVV.

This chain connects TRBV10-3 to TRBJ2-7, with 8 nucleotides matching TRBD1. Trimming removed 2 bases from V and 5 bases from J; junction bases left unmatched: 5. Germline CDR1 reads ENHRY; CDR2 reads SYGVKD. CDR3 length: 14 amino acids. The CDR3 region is CAISEDRGLNEQYF. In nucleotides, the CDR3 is TGTGCCATCAGTGAGGACAGGGGTCTCAACGAGCAGTACTTC.

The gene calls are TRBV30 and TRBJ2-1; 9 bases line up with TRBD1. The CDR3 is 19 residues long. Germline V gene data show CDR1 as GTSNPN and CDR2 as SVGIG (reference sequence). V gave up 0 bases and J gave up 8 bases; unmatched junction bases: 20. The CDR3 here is CAWSVRLGQGRITHDEQFF. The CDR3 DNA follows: TGTGCCTGGAGTGTTCGGCTCGGACAGGGGAGAATCACACACGATGAGCAGTTCTTC.

In DNA form, the CDR3 reads TGTGCCAGCAGCTTGGGAACCCCGGGACAGTTGCAGTTCTTC. This sequence encodes CASSLGTPGQLQFF. J is TRBJ2-1 and V is TRBV5-6, with 7 bases matching TRBD1. This CDR3 has 14 amino acids. The J segment lost 12 bases and the V segment lost 0 bases, leaving 9 bases of the junction unmatched. CDR1 and CDR2 (germline): SGHDT, YYEEEE.

The CDR3 DNA sequence: TGTGCCAGCAAAAGGCGCGGGGGTGCTTACAATGAGCAGTTCTTC. Translation: CASKRRGGAYNEQFF. The chain couples TRBV14 to TRBJ2-1; 7 bases fit TRBD2. This CDR3 has 15 amino acids. The germline gives CDR1 SGHDN, CDR2 FVKESK. The J segment lost 4 bases and the V segment lost 7 bases, leaving 10 bases of the junction unmatched.

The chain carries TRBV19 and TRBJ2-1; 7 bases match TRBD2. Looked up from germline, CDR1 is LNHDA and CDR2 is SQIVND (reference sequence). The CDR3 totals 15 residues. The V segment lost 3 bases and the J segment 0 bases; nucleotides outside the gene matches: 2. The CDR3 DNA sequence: TGTGCCAGTAGTATGTGGGGGGGCTCCTACAATGAGCAGTTCTTC. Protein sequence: CASSMWGGSYNEQFF. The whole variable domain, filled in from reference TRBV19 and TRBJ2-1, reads DGGITQSPKYLFRKEGQNVTLSCEQNLNHDAMYWYRQDPGQGLRLIYYSQIVNDFQKGDIAEGYSVSREKKESFPLTVTSAQKNPTAFYLCASSMWGGSYNEQFFGPGTRLTVL.

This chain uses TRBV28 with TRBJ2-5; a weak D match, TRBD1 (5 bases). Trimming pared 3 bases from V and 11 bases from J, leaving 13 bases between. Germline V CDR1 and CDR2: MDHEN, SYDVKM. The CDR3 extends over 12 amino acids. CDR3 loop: CASSFARVTQYF. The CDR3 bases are TGTGCCAGCAGTTTCGCCAGGGTAACTCAGTACTTC.

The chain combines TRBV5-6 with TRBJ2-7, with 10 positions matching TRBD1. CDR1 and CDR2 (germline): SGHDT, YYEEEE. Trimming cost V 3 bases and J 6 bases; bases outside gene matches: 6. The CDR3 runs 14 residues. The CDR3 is CASSYGTGVVEQYF. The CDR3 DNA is TGTGCCAGCAGCTACGGGACAGGGGTTGTCGAGCAGTACTTC.

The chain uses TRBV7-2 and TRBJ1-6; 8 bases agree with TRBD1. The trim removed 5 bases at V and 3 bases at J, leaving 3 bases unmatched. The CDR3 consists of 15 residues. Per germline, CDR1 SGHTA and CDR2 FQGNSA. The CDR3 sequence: CASSTGQVYNSPLHF. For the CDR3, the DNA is TGTGCCAGCAGCACGGGACAGGTCTATAATTCACCCCTCCACTTT.

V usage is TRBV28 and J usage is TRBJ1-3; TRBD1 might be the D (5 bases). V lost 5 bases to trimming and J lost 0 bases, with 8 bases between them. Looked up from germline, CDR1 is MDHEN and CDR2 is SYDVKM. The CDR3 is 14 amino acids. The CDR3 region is CASSVQGSGNTIYF. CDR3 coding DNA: TGTGCCAGCAGTGTCCAGGGCTCTGGAAACACCATATATTTT.